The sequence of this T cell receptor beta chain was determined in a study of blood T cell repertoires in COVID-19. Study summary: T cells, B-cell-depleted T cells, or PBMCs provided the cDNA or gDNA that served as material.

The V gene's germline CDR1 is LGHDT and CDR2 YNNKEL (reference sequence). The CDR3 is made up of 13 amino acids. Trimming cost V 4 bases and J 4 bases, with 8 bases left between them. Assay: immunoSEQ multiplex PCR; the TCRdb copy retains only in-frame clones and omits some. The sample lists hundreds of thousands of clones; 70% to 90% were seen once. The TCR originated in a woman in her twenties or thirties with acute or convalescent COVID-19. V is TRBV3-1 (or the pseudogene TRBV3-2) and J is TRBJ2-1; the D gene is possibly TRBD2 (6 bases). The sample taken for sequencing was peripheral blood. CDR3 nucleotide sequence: TGTGCCAGCAGCCCGGGAGCGTACAATGAGCAGTTCTTC. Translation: CASSPGAYNEQFF.